Following are 5 T cell receptor beta chains from one sample sequenced in a study of identical twins. One entry per CDR3 protein, called by TCRdb with MiXCR from the 5' RACE reads. The table includes about 1.7 million distinct CDR3 sequences, around a third detected once. Material for sequencing was cord blood. The source of these receptors is a newborn girl in good health.

The rearrangement joins TRBV29-1 to TRBJ2-5; 7 bases match TRBD2. Germline V gene data show CDR1 as SQVTM and CDR2 as ANQGSEA. V shed 3 bases, J shed 1 base, and the junction held 11 bases outside the gene matches. This CDR3 has 16 amino acids. The CDR3 loop is CSVEPFGGRAQETQYF. Here the CDR3 DNA reads TGCAGCGTTGAGCCCTTCGGGGGGAGGGCCCAAGAGACCCAGTACTTC. The whole variable domain, remainder taken from reference TRBV29-1 and TRBJ2-5, is SAVISQKPSRDICQRGTSLTIQCQVDSQVTMMFWYRQQPGQSLTLIATANQGSEATYESGFVIDKFPISRPNLTFSTLTVSNMSPEDSSIYLCSVEPFGGRAQETQYFGPGTRLLVL.

The chain has TRBV6-1 and TRBJ1-2; D possibly corresponds to TRBD1 (6 bases). From germline, CDR1 is MNHNS and CDR2 SASEGT. Trimming pared 3 bases from V and 4 bases from J, leaving 15 bases between. The CDR3 has 15 residues. The CDR3 is CASSDGTRLSYGYTF. The CDR3 DNA sequence: TGTGCCAGCAGTGATGGGACAAGGCTGAGCTATGGCTACACCTTC.

The rearrangement joins TRBV12-5 to TRBJ1-1; 7 bases match TRBD1. The junction had 4 bases not matched to a gene; V was cut back by 0 bases and J by 0 bases. The CDR3 loop spans 16 amino acids. The V gene's germline CDR1 is LGHNT and CDR2 FRNRAP. In DNA form, the CDR3 reads TGTGCTAGTGGTTTGGTGGCAGGGGGACTGAACACTGAAGCTTTCTTT. It is translated as CASGLVAGGLNTEAFF.

CDR3 coding DNA: TGCGCCAGCAGCCGGGAAGCGGGGTGGGCAGATACGCAGTATTTT. Its translation is CASSREAGWADTQYF. V is TRBV10-1 and J is TRBJ2-3, with 7 bases aligning to TRBD2. The CDR3 spans 15 residues. Looked up from germline, CDR1 is WNHNN and CDR2 is SYGVQD (reference sequence). The ends lost 6 bases at V and 4 bases at J; junction bases unmatched: 10.

This clonotype was recorded a few times. The J gene is TRBJ2-7, the V gene TRBV20-1; D unclear. Trimming shortened V by 6 bases and J by 5 bases, and 14 bases separated the two germline ends. There are 12 residues in the CDR3. The V gene's germline CDR1 is DFQATT and CDR2 SNEGSKA (reference sequence). This CDR3 is CSAPLWSNEQYF. Written as DNA, the CDR3 is TGCAGTGCCCCACTATGGTCCAACGAGCAGTACTTC.